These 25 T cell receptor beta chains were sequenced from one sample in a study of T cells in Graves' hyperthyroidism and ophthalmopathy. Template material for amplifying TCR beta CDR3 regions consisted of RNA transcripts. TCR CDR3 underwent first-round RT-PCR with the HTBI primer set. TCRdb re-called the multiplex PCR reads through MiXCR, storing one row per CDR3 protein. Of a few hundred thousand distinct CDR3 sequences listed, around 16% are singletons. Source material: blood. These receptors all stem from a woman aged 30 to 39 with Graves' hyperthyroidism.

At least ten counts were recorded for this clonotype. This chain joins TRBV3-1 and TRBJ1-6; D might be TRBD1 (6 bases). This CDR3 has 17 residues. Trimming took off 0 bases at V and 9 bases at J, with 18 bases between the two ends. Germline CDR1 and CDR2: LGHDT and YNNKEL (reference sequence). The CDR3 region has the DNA TGTGCCAGCAGCCAAGAGGCTGGGGGGCTCGCAGGTTCACCCCTCCACTTT. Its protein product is CASSQEAGGLAGSPLHF.

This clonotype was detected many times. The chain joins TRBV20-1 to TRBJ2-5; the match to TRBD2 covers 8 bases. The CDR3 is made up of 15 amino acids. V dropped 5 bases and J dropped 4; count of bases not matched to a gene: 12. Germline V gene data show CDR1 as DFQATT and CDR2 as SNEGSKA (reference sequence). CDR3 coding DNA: TGCAGTGCTGAGAGCGGGAGAAGGCTTTCAGAGACCCAGTACTTC. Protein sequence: CSAESGRRLSETQYF.

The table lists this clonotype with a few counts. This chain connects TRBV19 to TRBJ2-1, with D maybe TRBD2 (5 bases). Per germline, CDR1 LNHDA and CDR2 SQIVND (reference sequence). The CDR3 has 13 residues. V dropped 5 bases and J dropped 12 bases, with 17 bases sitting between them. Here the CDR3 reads CASSFQRHRGQFF. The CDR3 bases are TGTGCCAGTAGTTTCCAGCGGCATCGGGGGCAGTTCTTC.

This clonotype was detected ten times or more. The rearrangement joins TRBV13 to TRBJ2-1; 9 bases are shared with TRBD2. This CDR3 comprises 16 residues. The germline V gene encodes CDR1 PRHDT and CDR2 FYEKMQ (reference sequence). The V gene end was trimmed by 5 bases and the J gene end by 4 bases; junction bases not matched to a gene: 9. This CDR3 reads CASSLHGGRDYNEQFF. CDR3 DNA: TGTGCCAGCAGCCTCCATGGCGGGAGGGATTACAATGAGCAGTTCTTC.

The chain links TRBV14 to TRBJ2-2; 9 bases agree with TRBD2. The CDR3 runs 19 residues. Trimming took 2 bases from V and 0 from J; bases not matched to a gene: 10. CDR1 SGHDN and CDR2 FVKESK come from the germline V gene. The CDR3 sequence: CASSQTQLAGHANTGELFF. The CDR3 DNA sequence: TGTGCCAGCAGCCAAACCCAACTAGCGGGTCACGCGAACACCGGGGAGCTGTTTTTT.

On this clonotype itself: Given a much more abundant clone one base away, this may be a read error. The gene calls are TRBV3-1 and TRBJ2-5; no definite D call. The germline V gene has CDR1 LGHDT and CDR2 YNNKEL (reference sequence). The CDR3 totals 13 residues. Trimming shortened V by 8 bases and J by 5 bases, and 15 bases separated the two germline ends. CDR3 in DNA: TGTGCCAGCGGCCTTCGGAGAACGGAGACCCAGTACTTC. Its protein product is CASGLRRTETQYF.

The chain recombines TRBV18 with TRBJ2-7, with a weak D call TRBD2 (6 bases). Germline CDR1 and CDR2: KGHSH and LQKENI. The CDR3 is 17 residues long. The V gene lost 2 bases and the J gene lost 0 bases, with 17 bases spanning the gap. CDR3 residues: CASSPGRGGESSYEQYF. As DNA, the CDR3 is TGTGCCAGCTCACCAGGGCGAGGCGGGGAGAGCTCCTACGAGCAGTACTTC.

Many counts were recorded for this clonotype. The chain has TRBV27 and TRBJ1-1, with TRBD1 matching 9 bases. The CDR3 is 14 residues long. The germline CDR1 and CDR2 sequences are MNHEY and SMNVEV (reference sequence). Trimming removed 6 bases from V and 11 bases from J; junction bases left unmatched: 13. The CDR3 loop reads CASSSPGQGRYAFF. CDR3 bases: TGTGCCAGCAGCTCGCCTGGACAGGGGAGGTATGCTTTCTTT.

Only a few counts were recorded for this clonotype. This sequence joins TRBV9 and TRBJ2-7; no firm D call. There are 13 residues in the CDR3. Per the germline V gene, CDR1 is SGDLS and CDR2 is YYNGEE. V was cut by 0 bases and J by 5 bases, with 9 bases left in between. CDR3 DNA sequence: TGTGCCAGCAGCGTAGACTATTCCGACGAGCAGTACTTC. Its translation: CASSVDYSDEQYF.

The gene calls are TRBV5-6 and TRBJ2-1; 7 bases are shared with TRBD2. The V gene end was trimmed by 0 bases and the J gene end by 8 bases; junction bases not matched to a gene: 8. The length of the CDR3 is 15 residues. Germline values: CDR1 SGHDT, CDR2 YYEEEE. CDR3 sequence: CASSLVQWEGDEQFF. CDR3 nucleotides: TGTGCCAGCAGCTTGGTACAGTGGGAGGGAGATGAGCAGTTCTTC. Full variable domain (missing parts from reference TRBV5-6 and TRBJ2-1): DAGVTQSPTHLIKTRGQQVTLRCSPKSGHDTVSWYQQALGQGPQFIFQYYEEEERQRGNFPDRFSGHQFPNYSSELNVNALLLGDSALYLCASSLVQWEGDEQFFGPGTRLTVL.

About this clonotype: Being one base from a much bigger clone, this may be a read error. The CDR3 nucleotides are TGTGCCTGGACCCCCGGGACAGGGCCAAGTGAGCAGTTCTTC. Translation gives CAWTPGTGPSEQFF. The chain combines TRBV30 with TRBJ2-1; 9 nucleotides agree with TRBD1. V shed 4 bases and J 9 bases; nucleotides not matched to a gene: 10. CDR1 and CDR2 from the germline V gene are GTSNPN and SVGIG (reference sequence). This CDR3 contains 14 residues.

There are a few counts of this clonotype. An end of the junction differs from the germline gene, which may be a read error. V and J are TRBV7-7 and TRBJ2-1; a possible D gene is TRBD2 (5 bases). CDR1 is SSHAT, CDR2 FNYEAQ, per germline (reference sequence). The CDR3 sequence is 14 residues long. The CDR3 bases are TGTGCTAGCAGCTTAGCGATTGGTGGCGATGAGCAGTTCTTC. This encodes CASSLAIGGDEQFF.

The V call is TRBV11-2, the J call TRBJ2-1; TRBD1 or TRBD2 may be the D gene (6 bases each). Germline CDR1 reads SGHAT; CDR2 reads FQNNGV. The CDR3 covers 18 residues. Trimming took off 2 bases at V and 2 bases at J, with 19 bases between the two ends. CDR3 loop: CASSLSFTSGAAYNEQFF. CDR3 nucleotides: TGTGCCAGCAGCTTAAGTTTCACTTCGGGGGCCGCCTACAATGAGCAGTTCTTC.

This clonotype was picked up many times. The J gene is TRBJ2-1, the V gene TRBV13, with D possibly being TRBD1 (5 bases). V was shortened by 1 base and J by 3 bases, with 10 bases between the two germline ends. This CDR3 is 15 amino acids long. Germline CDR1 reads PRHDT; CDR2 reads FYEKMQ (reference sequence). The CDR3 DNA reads TGTGCCAGCAGCTTAGCGACAGCCCTCTACAATGAGCAGTTCTTC. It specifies CASSLATALYNEQFF.

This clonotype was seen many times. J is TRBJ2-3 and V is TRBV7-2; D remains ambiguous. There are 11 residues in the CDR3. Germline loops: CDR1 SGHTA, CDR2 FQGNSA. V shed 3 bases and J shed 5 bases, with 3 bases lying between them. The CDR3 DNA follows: TGTGCCAGCAGCTTGCAAGATACGCAGTATTTT. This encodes CASSLQDTQYF.

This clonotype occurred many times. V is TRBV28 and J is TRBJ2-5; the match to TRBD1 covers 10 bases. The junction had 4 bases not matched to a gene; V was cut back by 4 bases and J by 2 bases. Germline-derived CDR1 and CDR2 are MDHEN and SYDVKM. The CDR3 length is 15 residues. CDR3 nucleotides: TGTGCCAGCAGTTCGGACAGGGGGTATCAAGAGACCCAGTACTTC. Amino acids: CASSSDRGYQETQYF.

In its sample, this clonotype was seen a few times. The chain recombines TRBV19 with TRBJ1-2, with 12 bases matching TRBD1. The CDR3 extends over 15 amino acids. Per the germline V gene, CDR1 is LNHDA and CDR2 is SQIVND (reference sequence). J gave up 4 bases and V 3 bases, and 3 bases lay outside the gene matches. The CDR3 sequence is CASSMGQGASYGYTF. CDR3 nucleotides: TGTGCCAGTAGTATGGGACAGGGGGCTAGCTATGGCTACACCTTC.

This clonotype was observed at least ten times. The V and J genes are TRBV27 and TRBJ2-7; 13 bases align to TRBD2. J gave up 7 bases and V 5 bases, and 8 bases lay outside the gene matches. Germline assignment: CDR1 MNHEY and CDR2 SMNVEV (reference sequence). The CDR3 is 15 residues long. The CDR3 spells CASSRGTSGMGEQYF. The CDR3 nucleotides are TGTGCCAGCAGTAGAGGGACTAGCGGGATGGGGGAGCAGTACTTC.

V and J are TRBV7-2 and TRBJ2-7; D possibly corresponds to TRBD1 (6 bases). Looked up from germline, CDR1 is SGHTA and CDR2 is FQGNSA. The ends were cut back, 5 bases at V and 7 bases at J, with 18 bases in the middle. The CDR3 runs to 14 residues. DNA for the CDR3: TGTGCCAGCAGCCTAACCTTCAGGGGTAATGAGCAGTACTTC. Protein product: CASSLTFRGNEQYF.

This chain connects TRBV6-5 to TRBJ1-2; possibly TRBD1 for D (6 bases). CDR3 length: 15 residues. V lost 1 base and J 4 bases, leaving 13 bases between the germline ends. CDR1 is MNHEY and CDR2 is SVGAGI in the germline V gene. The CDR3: CASSYLGQGLYGYTF. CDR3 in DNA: TGTGCCAGCAGTTACTTGGGTCAGGGGCTCTATGGCTACACCTTC.

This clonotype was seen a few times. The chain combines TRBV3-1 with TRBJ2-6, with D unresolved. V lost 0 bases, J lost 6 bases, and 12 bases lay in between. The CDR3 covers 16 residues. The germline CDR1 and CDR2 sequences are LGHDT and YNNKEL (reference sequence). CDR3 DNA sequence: TGTGCCAGCAGCCAAGAGTTAGGAGCTGAGGCCAACGTCCTGACTTTC. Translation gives CASSQELGAEANVLTF.

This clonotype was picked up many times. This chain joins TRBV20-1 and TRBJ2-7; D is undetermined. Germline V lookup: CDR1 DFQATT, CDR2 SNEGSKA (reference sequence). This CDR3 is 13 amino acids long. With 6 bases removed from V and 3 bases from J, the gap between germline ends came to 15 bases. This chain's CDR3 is CSATGYSYYEQYF. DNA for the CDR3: TGCAGTGCCACGGGCTATTCCTACTACGAGCAGTACTTC.

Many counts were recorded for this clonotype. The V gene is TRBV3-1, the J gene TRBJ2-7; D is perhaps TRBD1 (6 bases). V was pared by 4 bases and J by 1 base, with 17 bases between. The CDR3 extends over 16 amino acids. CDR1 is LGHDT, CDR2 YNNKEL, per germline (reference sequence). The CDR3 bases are TGTGCCAGCAGCCCGTCCCCACCAGGGGCTTCCTACGAGCAGTACTTC. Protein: CASSPSPPGASYEQYF.

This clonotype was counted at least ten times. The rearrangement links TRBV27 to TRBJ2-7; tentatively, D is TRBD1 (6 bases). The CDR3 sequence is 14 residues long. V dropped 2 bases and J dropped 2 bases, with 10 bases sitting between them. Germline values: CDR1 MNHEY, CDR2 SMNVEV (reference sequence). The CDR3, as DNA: TGTGCCAGCAGTTTAATAGGACAGACCTACGAGCAGTACTTC. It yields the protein CASSLIGQTYEQYF.

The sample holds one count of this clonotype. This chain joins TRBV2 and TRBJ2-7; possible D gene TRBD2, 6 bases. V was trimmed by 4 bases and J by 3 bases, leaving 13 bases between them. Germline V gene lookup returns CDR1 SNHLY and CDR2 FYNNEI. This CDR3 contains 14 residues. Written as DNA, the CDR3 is TGTGCCAGCAGTGCTAGTAGCGGATTCTACGAGCAGTACTTC. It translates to CASSASSGFYEQYF. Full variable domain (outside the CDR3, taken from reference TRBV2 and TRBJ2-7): EPEVTQTPSHQVTQMGQEVILRCVPISNHLYFYWYRQILGQKVEFLVSFYNNEISEKSEIFDDQFSVERPDGSNFTLKIRSTKLEDSAMYFCASSASSGFYEQYFGPGTRLTVT.